Below, 26 T cell receptor beta chains from the same sample are listed, as sequenced in a study of cytomegalovirus exposure and HLA in healthy donors. Primers: 60 Vbeta forward and 13 Jbeta reverse. Method: immunoSEQ multiplex PCR; TCRdb's copy keeps in-frame clones and lacks some. The sample has 100,000 to 150,000 clones, around 8.5% seen once. Sequencing was carried out using PBMCs. The receptors come from a man aged 35-49 years in good health and CMV-seronegative.

The chain employs TRBV11-2 and TRBJ2-4; 10 positions agree with TRBD1. The CDR3 has 16 amino acids. The trim removed 3 bases at V and 0 bases at J, leaving 2 bases unmatched. The germline CDR1 and CDR2 sequences are SGHAT and FQNNGV. The CDR3 protein is CASSLTGGRAKNIQYF. CDR3 nucleotide sequence: TGTGCCAGCAGCTTGACAGGGGGCCGAGCCAAAAACATTCAGTACTTC.

V is TRBV11-2 and J is TRBJ2-5; possibly TRBD1 for D (5 bases). Near its end, the DNA agrees better with TRBJ2-7, so the J call may be wrong. Germline CDR1 and CDR2: SGHAT and FQNNGV. This CDR3 comprises 15 residues. The CDR3, as DNA: TGTGCCAGCAGCTTAGATCAAGGGGCCCGGTACGAGCAGTACTTC. Amino acids: CASSLDQGARYEQYF.

This clone was detected a few times. V gene TRBV15 combines with J gene TRBJ1-1; TRBD1 matches 8 bases. The CDR3 runs 15 residues. The germline V gene has CDR1 LNHNV and CDR2 YYDKDF (reference sequence). The V segment lost 0 bases and the J segment 4 bases; nucleotides outside the gene matches: 4. For the CDR3, the DNA is TGTGCCACCAGCAGAGAATACACAGGGGGCACTGAAGCTTTCTTT. Its translation: CATSREYTGGTEAFF.

The J gene is TRBJ1-6, the V gene TRBV6-6; 7 nucleotides line up with TRBD1. The CDR3 length is 16 residues. Germline V CDR1 and CDR2: MNHNY, SVGAGI (reference sequence). The V and J ends lost 7 bases and 0 bases, in that order; junction bases with no gene match: 6. CDR3 DNA sequence: TGTGCCAGCACTCTCCGGGACAGCTCCTATAATTCACCCCTCCACTTT. Encoded protein: CASTLRDSSYNSPLHF.

This clone appeared a few times. The gene calls are TRBV7-2 and TRBJ2-5; no firm D call. The CDR3 is made up of 15 amino acids. V lost 1 base to trimming and J lost 5 bases, with 14 bases between them. Germline lookup yields CDR1 SGHTA and CDR2 FQGNSA. The CDR3: CASSLGESRVETQYF. CDR3 in DNA: TGTGCCAGCAGCTTAGGCGAGAGTAGAGTGGAGACCCAGTACTTC.

This clone was observed a few times. The chain combines TRBV10-2 with TRBJ1-6, with no clear D. The V end lost 0 bases, the J end lost 14 bases, and 17 bases lay between the germline ends. Germline V gene data show CDR1 as WSHSY and CDR2 as SAAADI. The CDR3 runs to 15 residues. The CDR3 DNA is TGCGCCAGCAGTGAGTCGGTGGCAGCCCATGAGGCCCTCCACTTT. As protein: CASSESVAAHEALHF.

V gene TRBV6-5 combines with J gene TRBJ1-5, with 7 bases that match TRBD1. This CDR3 region has 13 residues. Germline V CDR1 and CDR2: MNHEY, SVGAGI. The ends lost 4 bases at V and 7 bases at J; junction bases unmatched: 4. This chain's CDR3 is CASSLQGSQPQHF. DNA for the CDR3: TGTGCCAGCAGTTTACAGGGGTCCCAGCCCCAGCATTTT.

CDR3 sequence reads: CASSVHRGPYEQYF. The CDR3 DNA follows: TGTGCCAGCAGTGTCCACAGGGGGCCCTACGAGCAGTACTTC. The chain combines TRBV6-1 with TRBJ2-7; 9 nucleotides match TRBD1. The CDR3 is 14 residues long. Germline-derived CDR1 and CDR2 are MNHNS and SASEGT. V was clipped by 4 bases and J by 2 bases; unmatched bases: 3.

V usage is TRBV7-6 and J usage is TRBJ1-5; a possible D gene is TRBD1 (5 bases). The CDR3 runs 14 residues. Deletions cut 3 bases from V and 13 bases from J, with 19 bases between. Germline assignment: CDR1 SGHVS and CDR2 FNYEAQ. CDR3 in amino acids: CASSFAEQDGVQHF. The CDR3 DNA reads as TGTGCCAGCAGCTTTGCTGAACAGGACGGAGTTCAGCATTTT.

This clone was counted between two and nine times. The V and J genes are TRBV7-2 and TRBJ1-5; weak D call: TRBD1 (5 bases). V lost 2 bases to trimming and J lost 6 bases, with 11 bases between them. Germline V lookup: CDR1 SGHTA, CDR2 FQGNSA. This CDR3 contains 14 residues. CDR3 nucleotide sequence: TGTGCCAGCAGCTTAAGGAGGGGAGGTCAGCCCCAGCATTTT. This encodes CASSLRRGGQPQHF. Full variable domain (remainder filled in from reference TRBV7-2 and TRBJ1-5): GAGVSQSPSNKVTEKGKDVELRCDPISGHTALYWYRQSLGQGLEFLIYFQGNSAPDKSGLPSDRFSAERTGGSVSTLTIQRTQQEDSAVYLCASSLRRGGQPQHFGDGTRLSIL.

This clone was seen many times. V is TRBV25-1 and J is TRBJ1-1, with D possibly matching TRBD1 (5 bases). The CDR3 has 17 residues. Per germline, CDR1 MGHDK and CDR2 SYGVNS. V was cut by 0 bases and J by 5 bases, with 19 bases left in between. CDR3 amino acids: CASSEYLTGGDGTEAFF. CDR3 DNA: TGTGCCAGCAGTGAATACCTAACCGGGGGAGATGGGACTGAAGCTTTCTTT. Using reference TRBV25-1 and TRBJ1-1 for the parts outside the CDR3, the full variable domain is EADIYQTPRYLVIGTGKKITLECSQTMGHDKMYWYQQDPGMELHLIHYSYGVNSTEKGDLSSESTVSRIRTEHFPLTLESARPSHTSQYLCASSEYLTGGDGTEAFFGQGTRLTVV.

Only a few counts were recorded for this clone. The genes are TRBV2 and TRBJ1-1; 9 nucleotides align to TRBD1. Looked up from germline, CDR1 is SNHLY and CDR2 is FYNNEI. V was clipped by 11 bases and J by 5 bases; unmatched bases: 12. The CDR3 sequence is 14 residues long. CDR3 sequence reads: CAVRDRVEGTEAFF. CDR3 DNA sequence: TGTGCCGTCCGGGACAGGGTTGAAGGGACTGAAGCTTTCTTT.

This CDR3 reads CASRGVADTEAFF. CDR3 sequence (DNA): TGCGCCAGCAGAGGGGTAGCTGACACTGAAGCTTTCTTT. This sequence joins TRBV5-1 and TRBJ1-1; D might be TRBD1 (5 bases). Trimming pared 5 bases from V and 3 bases from J, leaving 11 bases between. Per germline, CDR1 SGHRS and CDR2 YFSETQ. The CDR3 loop spans 13 amino acids.

Only a few counts were recorded for this clone. The genes are TRBV6-5 and TRBJ2-1; no clear D. The V gene lost 0 bases and the J gene lost 7 bases, with 10 bases spanning the gap. The CDR3 is 14 amino acids. Germline loops: CDR1 MNHEY, CDR2 SVGAGI. CDR3 amino acids: CASSYSRLRNEQFF. For the CDR3, the DNA is TGTGCCAGCAGTTACTCGAGGCTCCGAAATGAGCAGTTCTTC.

The chain joins TRBV7-2 to TRBJ1-2; D gene ambiguous. The germline gives CDR1 SGHTA, CDR2 FQGNSA. The CDR3 loop spans 13 amino acids. The V and J ends lost 3 bases and 2 bases respectively, with 7 bases between them. The CDR3 DNA is TGTGCCAGCAGCTTCGGGGTCAACTATGGCTACACCTTC. Its translation: CASSFGVNYGYTF.

The chain joins TRBV10-3 to TRBJ2-7; weak D call: TRBD2 (6 bases). This CDR3 region has 15 residues. Germline V CDR1 and CDR2: ENHRY, SYGVKD. V lost 0 bases, J lost 0 bases, and 9 bases lay in between. The CDR3 here is CAISESRDGSYEQYF. The CDR3 bases are TGTGCCATCAGTGAGTCGCGGGACGGCTCCTACGAGCAGTACTTC.

The chain couples TRBV27 to TRBJ2-4; 12 bases are shared with TRBD2. Trimming took 1 base from V and 1 from J; bases not matched to a gene: 14. The CDR3 consists of 21 residues. The germline V gene encodes CDR1 MNHEY and CDR2 SMNVEV (reference sequence). CDR3 in amino acids: CASSLFPSGGAKGSAKNIQYF. The DNA of the CDR3 is TGTGCCAGCAGTTTATTCCCTAGCGGGGGGGCCAAAGGGAGTGCCAAAAACATTCAGTACTTC.

The V and J genes are TRBV7-9 and TRBJ1-2; D unclear. CDR3 length equals 13 residues. Trimming cost V 8 bases and J 0 bases, with 10 bases left between them. CDR1 and CDR2 from the germline V gene are SEHNR and FQNEAQ (reference sequence). This CDR3 is CASQIPSNYGYTF. In DNA form, the CDR3 reads TGTGCCAGCCAGATTCCCTCTAACTATGGCTACACCTTC.

This clone was detected a few times. J is TRBJ2-3 and V is TRBV7-2, with D perhaps matching TRBD1 (5 bases). Trimming pared 5 bases from V and 6 bases from J, leaving 9 bases between. Germline loops: CDR1 SGHTA, CDR2 FQGNSA. The CDR3 runs 12 residues. CDR3 coding DNA: TGTGCCAGCAGCCCAGGGCGGGATACGCAGTATTTT. Amino acids: CASSPGRDTQYF.

On this clone itself: Since the CDR3 does not end with the conserved phenylalanine or tryptophan, this likely comes from a read error. The rearrangement joins TRBV4-1 to TRBJ2-3; possible D gene TRBD1, 5 bases. V was clipped by 3 bases and J by 0 bases, with 16 bases between them. The CDR3 is 17 amino acids. Germline V gene lookup returns CDR1 MGHRA and CDR2 YSYEKL. The CDR3 sequence is CASSQPPPGWSTDTQYV. The CDR3 nucleotides read TGCGCCAGCAGCCAGCCGCCCCCAGGGTGGAGCACAGATACGCAGTATGTT.

The CDR3 DNA sequence: TGTGCCAGCAGCTTGAGGCAGGCATTTAGTGATGAGCAGTTCTTC. Protein: CASSLRQAFSDEQFF. The chain has TRBV5-4 and TRBJ2-1, with no clear D. From germline, CDR1 is SGHNT and CDR2 YYREEE (reference sequence). The CDR3 loop spans 15 amino acids. Trimming cost V 1 base and J 8 bases, with 16 bases left between them.

This chain links TRBV14 with TRBJ1-1; D is possibly TRBD1 (6 bases). Trimming took 4 bases from V and 5 from J, leaving 14 bases between them. There are 14 residues in the CDR3. The germline gives CDR1 SGHDN, CDR2 FVKESK. In nucleotides, the CDR3 is TGTGCCAGCAGCCTGACAGGCAGTGGAACTGAAGCTTTCTTT. Translating gives CASSLTGSGTEAFF.

The CDR3 loop is CASSLIQTNYGYTF. Here the CDR3 DNA reads TGTGCCAGCAGCTTGATCCAGACTAACTATGGCTACACCTTC. The chain employs TRBV11-2 and TRBJ1-2; no clear D. Trimming removed 3 bases at V and 0 bases at J, with 8 bases between. Germline CDR1 reads SGHAT; CDR2 reads FQNNGV. The CDR3 spans 14 residues.

This clone was picked up a small number of times. The J gene is TRBJ1-4, the V gene TRBV7-2, with D unresolved. V lost 2 bases and J lost 0, with 10 bases in between. This CDR3 has 16 residues. CDR1 SGHTA and CDR2 FQGNSA come from the germline V gene. This chain's CDR3 is CASSLMVAATNEKLFF. The CDR3 coding sequence is TGTGCCAGCAGCTTAATGGTAGCAGCAACTAATGAAAAACTGTTTTTT.

This chain connects TRBV4-3 to TRBJ2-1; TRBD2 aligns across 12 bases. CDR1 is LGHNA, CDR2 YSLEER, per germline. V lost 2 bases to trimming and J lost 9 bases; unmatched junction nucleotides: 2. CDR3 length: 14 amino acids. DNA of the CDR3: TGCGCCAGCAGCCAAAGACTAGCGGGGGCTGAGCAGTTCTTC. It translates to CASSQRLAGAEQFF.

This clone was counted only a few times. V and J are TRBV4-3 and TRBJ1-1, with a tentative D call TRBD1 (6 bases). The germline CDR1 and CDR2 sequences are LGHNA and YSLEER. This CDR3 is 15 amino acids long. Between the trimmed V and J ends, which lost 0 bases and 7 bases, there was a span of 15 bases. The CDR3, as DNA: TGCGCCAGCAGCCAAGATCGGGGGGGGCGTTTTGAAGCTTTCTTT. This translates into CASSQDRGGRFEAFF.